This TCR beta chain was found in a study of T cell responses to AZD1222 COVID-19 vaccine. Study observations and caveats: Following two doses of AZD1222, Spike-specific TCR breadth and depth rose. Most donors were white British and more were female, and clonal diversity was possibly underestimated.

Sequenced by immunoSEQ multiplex PCR; TCRdb stores in-frame clones only, minus some. The sample has 120,000 or so clones, around 93% seen once; the top ten hold about 8%. Comments on this clone: Its antigen remains unidentified.

The specimen was peripheral blood, collected 28 days after the second AZD1222 dose. The TCR was taken from an adult who received the AZD1222 COVID-19 vaccine.

In nucleotides, the CDR3 is TGTGCCAGCACCATATACGCGGGAGGGCCCCACAATGAGCAGTTCTTC. Amino acid sequence: CASTIYAGGPHNEQFF. The chain couples TRBV28 to TRBJ2-1; TRBD2 matches at 9 bases. CDR1 is MDHEN and CDR2 is SYDVKM in the germline V gene. This CDR3 region has 16 residues. V was pared by 7 bases and J by 5 bases, with 12 bases of the junction left unmatched.